A selection of T cell receptor beta chains follows, all from one sample in a study of T cell responses to AZD1222 COVID-19 vaccine. Clones were sequenced by immunoSEQ multiplex PCR, and TCRdb holds only the in-frame ones, with some missing. The sample gives 150,000 or so clones, about nine tenths of which show up once; 5% to 6.5% is in the top ten. This sample comprised peripheral blood, obtained 28 days after the second AZD1222 dose. The receptors were gathered from an adult who received the AZD1222 COVID-19 vaccine. The CDR3 runs from the conserved cysteine through the conserved F or W. D genes are given only for firm matches. Expanded clones get a size class; other rows say once, few or many, or leave the size out.

NA TRBJ2-1 TRBV9 NA CASSPQGYNEQFF TGTGCCAGCAGCCCCCAGGGGTACAATGAGCAGTTCTTC
TRBD1 TRBJ2-4 TRBV5-1 NA CASSSPDRGDAKNIQYF TGCGCCAGCAGCTCCCCGGACAGGGGTGACGCCAAAAACATTCAGTACTTC
TRBD1 TRBJ1-3 TRBV5-5 once CASSLQTGGSGNTIYF TGTGCCAGCAGCTTACAGACAGGGGGAAGTGGAAACACCATATATTTT
TRBD1 TRBJ2-7 TRBV5-4 NA CASSSSQGANLYYEQYF TGTGCCAGCAGTTCCAGTCAGGGGGCGAATCTATACTACGAGCAGTACTTC
NA TRBJ2-2 TRBV3-1/TRBV3-2 NA CASTRESNTGELFF TGTGCCAGCACAAGGGAATCGAACACCGGGGAGCTGTTTTTT
NA TRBJ2-7 TRBV3-1/TRBV3-2 NA CASSQGRGPYEQYF TGTGCCAGCAGCCAAGGACGAGGACCCTACGAGCAGTACTTC
NA TRBJ2-7 TRBV21-1 few CASSTEGTFSEQYF TGTGCCAGCAGCACGGAGGGCACCTTCTCCGAGCAGTACTTC
NA TRBJ1-4 TRBV13 NA CASSGAWIEKLFF TGTGCCAGCAGCGGGGCCTGGATTGAGAAACTGTTTTTT
TRBD1 TRBJ2-5 TRBV7-3 NA CASSRQTGQGETQYF TGTGCCAGCAGCAGACAGACAGGGCAGGGAGAGACCCAGTACTTC
NA TRBJ1-2 TRBV18 NA CASSLQSSPMDYGYTF TGTGCCAGCTCACTGCAGTCTAGTCCCATGGACTATGGCTACACCTTC
TRBD1 TRBJ2-5 TRBV10-1 NA CASSAGQMYQETQYF TGCGCCAGCAGTGCGGGACAGATGTACCAAGAGACCCAGTACTTC
NA TRBJ2-3 TRBV9 NA CASSVKEDTQYF TGTGCCAGCAGCGTAAAGGAAGATACGCAGTATTTT
TRBD1 TRBJ2-2 TRBV18 few CASSLSRGLTGELFF TGTGCCAGCTCGCTCAGCAGGGGGCTCACCGGGGAGCTGTTTTTT
NA TRBJ1-3 TRBV4-1 NA CASSQGTSSGNTIYF TGCGCCAGCAGCCAAGGGACAAGCTCTGGAAACACCATATATTTT
NA TRBJ2-1 TRBV5-6 NA CASRGVPINEQFF TGTGCCTCCCGAGGGGTTCCAATCAATGAGCAGTTCTTC
NA TRBJ2-3 TRBV7-3 NA CASSLNSGEADTQYF TGTGCCAGCAGCTTAAACTCAGGGGAGGCAGATACGCAGTATTTT
TRBD2 TRBJ2-5 TRBV7-7 NA CASSLAGGQETQYF TGTGCTAGCAGCTTAGCGGGGGGACAAGAGACCCAGTACTTC
NA TRBJ2-5 TRBV28 once CASSLPFGGETQYF TGTGCCAGCAGTCTCCCCTTTGGGGGTGAGACCCAGTACTTC
TRBD1 TRBJ1-5 TRBV19 NA CASSYDQGAVNQPQHF TGTGCCAGTAGTTACGATCAGGGGGCGGTCAATCAGCCCCAGCATTTT
NA TRBJ1-4 TRBV30 NA CAWSMDAGAEKLFF TGTGCCTGGAGTATGGATGCCGGGGCTGAAAAACTGTTTTTT
TRBD1 TRBJ1-6 TRBV7-9 NA CASSYGTEFNSPLHF TGTGCCAGCAGCTACGGGACAGAATTTAATTCACCCCTCCACTTT
NA TRBJ2-2 TRBV5-1 NA CASSLVRGGGGELFF TGCGCCAGCAGCTTGGTGAGGGGAGGCGGCGGGGAGCTGTTTTTT
TRBD2 TRBJ2-1 TRBV28 NA CASSLAGGTSSYNEQFF TGTGCCAGCAGTTTAGCGGGAGGGACCAGCTCCTACAATGAGCAGTTCTTC
NA TRBJ2-7 TRBV28 NA CASSFQRDEQYF TGTGCCAGCAGTTTTCAGCGGGACGAGCAGTACTTC
NA TRBJ2-5 TRBV3-1/TRBV3-2 NA CASSQFTEGGTQYF TGTGCCAGCAGCCAATTCACCGAGGGGGGGACCCAGTACTTC
TRBD2 TRBJ2-1 TRBV4-3 NA CASSDHGGTSGRGEQFF TGCGCCAGCAGCGACCATGGGGGGACTAGCGGGAGGGGTGAGCAGTTCTTC
NA TRBJ1-3 TRBV19 NA CASSPSTSGNTIYF TGTGCCAGTAGTCCCTCCACCTCCGGAAACACCATATATTTT
TRBD2 TRBJ2-7 TRBV7-9 NA CASSLRLAGPYEQYF TGTGCCAGCAGTCTTAGACTAGCGGGACCCTACGAGCAGTACTTC
NA TRBJ2-7 TRBV6-5 NA CASSNPWTESYEQYF TGTGCCAGCAGCAATCCCTGGACAGAGTCCTACGAGCAGTACTTC
NA TRBJ2-7 TRBV7-8 NA CASSLFGEVTYEQYF TGTGCCAGCAGCTTGTTTGGGGAAGTCACCTACGAGCAGTACTTC
NA TRBJ2-1 TRBV10-3 NA CATETGASYNEQFF TGTGCCACCGAAACAGGCGCCTCCTACAATGAGCAGTTCTTC
TRBD1 TRBJ2-7 TRBV6-1 NA CASSEPGQGSYEQYF TGTGCCAGCAGTGAACCCGGACAGGGTTCCTACGAGCAGTACTTC
TRBD2 TRBJ2-2 TRBV5-1 NA CASSPGGGGRAAGELFF TGCGCCAGCAGCCCCGGGGGGGGCGGGAGAGCTGCCGGGGAGCTGTTTTTT
NA TRBJ2-2 TRBV29-1 NA CSASASNTGELFF TGCAGCGCCTCGGCGTCGAACACCGGGGAGCTGTTTTTT
TRBD1 TRBJ2-7 TRBV27 NA CASSLSYRGRYSYEQYF TGTGCCAGCAGTTTATCCTACAGGGGGCGATACTCCTACGAGCAGTACTTC
NA TRBJ1-2 TRBV2 NA CASSSYGYTF TGTGCCAGCAGTTCCTATGGCTACACCTTC
NA TRBJ1-5 TRBV6-5 NA CASSPSADSNQPQHF TGTGCCAGCAGTCCTTCAGCCGATAGCAATCAGCCCCAGCATTTT
NA TRBJ1-1 TRBV7-2 NA CASSRGGGNTEAFF TGTGCCAGCAGCCGCGGGGGGGGGAACACTGAAGCTTTCTTT
NA TRBJ2-3 TRBV30 NA CAWSLKDTQYF TGTGCCTGGAGTTTGAAAGATACGCAGTATTTT
NA TRBJ2-7 TRBV6-2/TRBV6-3 NA CASSYPAYEQYF TGTGCCAGCAGTTACCCGGCCTACGAGCAGTACTTC
NA TRBJ1-1 TRBV20-1 NA CSGRSTEAFF TGCAGTGGTAGGAGCACTGAAGCTTTCTTT
TRBD1 TRBJ2-1 TRBV4-1 NA CASSQGTGAYNEQFF TGCGCCAGCAGCCAAGGGACAGGGGCCTACAATGAGCAGTTCTTC
NA TRBJ1-2 TRBV7-9 NA CASSFSDNYGYTF TGTGCCAGCAGCTTTTCGGACAACTATGGCTACACCTTC
NA TRBJ1-2 TRBV9 NA CASSVEAVNYGYTF TGTGCCAGCAGCGTAGAAGCTGTTAACTATGGCTACACCTTC
TRBD1 TRBJ1-2 TRBV9 NA CASSPRQGGGYTF TGTGCCAGCAGCCCCCGACAGGGTGGAGGCTACACCTTC
NA TRBJ1-4 TRBV5-8 NA CASSLGGAGGEKLFF TGTGCCAGCAGCTTAGGAGGGGCCGGTGGGGAAAAACTGTTTTTT
NA TRBJ2-3 TRBV30 NA CAWIPGADTQYF TGTGCCTGGATCCCAGGGGCAGATACGCAGTATTTT
NA TRBJ1-4 TRBV28 NA CASVPGAQGGKLFF TGTGCCAGTGTCCCCGGGGCACAAGGAGGAAAACTGTTTTTT
TRBD1 TRBJ2-1 TRBV3-1/TRBV3-2 NA CASSQGQGPSGTLFF TGTGCCAGCAGCCAAGGACAGGGGCCTTCCGGCACCCTGTTCTTC
TRBD1 TRBJ1-2 TRBV6-5 NA CASSAGTAANYGYTF TGTGCCAGCAGCGCCGGGACAGCTGCTAACTATGGCTACACCTTC
TRBD1 TRBJ1-4 TRBV28 NA CASSLLQTGAAEKLFF TGTGCCAGCAGTTTGCTCCAGACAGGGGCAGCTGAAAAACTGTTTTTT
NA TRBJ1-1 TRBV29-1 NA CSVEYSLNTEAFF TGCAGCGTTGAATACAGTTTGAACACTGAAGCTTTCTTT
NA TRBJ2-7 TRBV5-1 NA CASSSSTGIKQYF TGCGCCAGCAGCTCGTCCACAGGGATCAAGCAGTACTTC
NA TRBJ2-7 TRBV3-1/TRBV3-2 NA CASSQGGRNYEQYF TGTGCCAGCAGCCAAGGGGGCCGAAACTACGAGCAGTACTTC
TRBD1 TRBJ2-1 TRBV28 NA CASRAGTGYNEQFF TGTGCCAGCAGGGCCGGGACAGGGTACAATGAGCAGTTCTTC
NA TRBJ1-5 TRBV19 once CASSIPYRQANQPQHF TGTGCCAGTAGTATTCCCTATCGACAGGCCAATCAGCCCCAGCATTTT
TRBD1 TRBJ2-7 TRBV27 NA CASSFRDRDIGEQYF TGTGCCAGCAGTTTCCGGGACAGGGACATAGGCGAGCAGTACTTC
NA TRBJ2-1 TRBV6-1 NA CASSELPRSSYNEQFF TGTGCCAGCAGTGAGCTTCCAAGAAGCTCCTACAATGAGCAGTTCTTC
NA TRBJ1-2 TRBV25-1 NA CASTPDTYYGYTF TGTGCCAGCACTCCGGACACCTACTATGGCTACACCTTC